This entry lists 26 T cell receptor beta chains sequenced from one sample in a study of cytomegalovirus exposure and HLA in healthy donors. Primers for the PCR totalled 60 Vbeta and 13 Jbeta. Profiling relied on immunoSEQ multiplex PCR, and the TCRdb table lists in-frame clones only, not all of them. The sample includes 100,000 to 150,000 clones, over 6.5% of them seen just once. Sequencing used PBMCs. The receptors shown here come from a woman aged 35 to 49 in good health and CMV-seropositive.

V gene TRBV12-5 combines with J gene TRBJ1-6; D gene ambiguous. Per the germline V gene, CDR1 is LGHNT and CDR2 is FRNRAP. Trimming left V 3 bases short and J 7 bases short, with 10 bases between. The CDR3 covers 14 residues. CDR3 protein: CASGFGSENSPLHF. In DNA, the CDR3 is TGTGCTAGTGGTTTCGGATCGGAGAATTCACCCCTCCACTTT.

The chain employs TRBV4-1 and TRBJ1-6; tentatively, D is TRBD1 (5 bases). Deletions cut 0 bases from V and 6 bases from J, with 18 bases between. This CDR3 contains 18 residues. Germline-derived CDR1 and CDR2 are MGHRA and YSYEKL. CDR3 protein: CASSQDPGGGIGNSPLHF. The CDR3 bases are TGCGCCAGCAGCCAAGATCCCGGGGGGGGAATAGGTAATTCACCCCTCCACTTT.

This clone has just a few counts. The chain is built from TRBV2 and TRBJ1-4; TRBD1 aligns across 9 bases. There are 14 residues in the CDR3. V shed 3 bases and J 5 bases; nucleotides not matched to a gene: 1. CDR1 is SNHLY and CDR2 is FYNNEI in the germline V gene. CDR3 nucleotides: TGTGCCAGCAGTGATGGGACAGGGAATGAAAAACTGTTTTTT. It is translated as CASSDGTGNEKLFF. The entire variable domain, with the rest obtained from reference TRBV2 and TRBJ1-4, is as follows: EPEVTQTPSHQVTQMGQEVILRCVPISNHLYFYWYRQILGQKVEFLVSFYNNEISEKSEIFDDQFSVERPDGSNFTLKIRSTKLEDSAMYFCASSDGTGNEKLFFGSGTQLSVL.

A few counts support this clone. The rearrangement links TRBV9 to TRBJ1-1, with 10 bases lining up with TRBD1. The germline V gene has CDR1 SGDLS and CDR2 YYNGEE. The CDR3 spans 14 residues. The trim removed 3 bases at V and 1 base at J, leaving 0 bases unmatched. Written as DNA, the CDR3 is TGTGCCAGCAGCGGACAGGGGGCGAACACTGAAGCTTTCTTT. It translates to CASSGQGANTEAFF.

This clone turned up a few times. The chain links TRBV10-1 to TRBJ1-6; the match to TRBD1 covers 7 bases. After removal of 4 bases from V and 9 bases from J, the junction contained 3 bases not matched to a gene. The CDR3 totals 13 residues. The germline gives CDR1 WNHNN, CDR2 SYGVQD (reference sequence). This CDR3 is CASSVNRGSPLHF. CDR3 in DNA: TGCGCCAGCAGTGTAAACAGGGGTTCACCCCTCCACTTT.

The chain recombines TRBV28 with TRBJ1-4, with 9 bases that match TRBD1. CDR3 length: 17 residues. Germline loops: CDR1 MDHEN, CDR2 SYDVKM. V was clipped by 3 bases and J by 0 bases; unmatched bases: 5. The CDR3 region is CASSFGTGSSTNEKLFF. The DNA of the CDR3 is TGTGCCAGCAGTTTCGGGACAGGGTCCTCAACTAATGAAAAACTGTTTTTT.

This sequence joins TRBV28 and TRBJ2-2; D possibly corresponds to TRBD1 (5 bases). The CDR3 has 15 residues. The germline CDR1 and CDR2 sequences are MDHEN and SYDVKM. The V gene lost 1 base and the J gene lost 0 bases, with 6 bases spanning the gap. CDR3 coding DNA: TGTGCCAGCAGTTTATTCAGGGCGAACACCGGGGAGCTGTTTTTT. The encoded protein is CASSLFRANTGELFF.

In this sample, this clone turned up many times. The CDR3 nucleotides are TGCGCCAGCAGCCAAGCCCTCGGGACAGCAAACAATGAGCAGTTCTTC. This sequence encodes CASSQALGTANNEQFF. V usage is TRBV4-1 and J usage is TRBJ2-1, with 7 bases matching TRBD1. This CDR3 is built from 16 residues. The V gene's germline CDR1 is MGHRA and CDR2 YSYEKL. J was trimmed by 5 bases and V by 1 base; bases with no gene match: 8.

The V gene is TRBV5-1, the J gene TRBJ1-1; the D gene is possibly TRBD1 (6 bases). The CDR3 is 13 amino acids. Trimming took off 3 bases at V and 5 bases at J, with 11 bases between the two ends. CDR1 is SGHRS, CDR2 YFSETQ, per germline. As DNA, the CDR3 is TGCGCCAGCAGCTCGACCCAGGGGACTGAAGCTTTCTTT. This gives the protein CASSSTQGTEAFF.

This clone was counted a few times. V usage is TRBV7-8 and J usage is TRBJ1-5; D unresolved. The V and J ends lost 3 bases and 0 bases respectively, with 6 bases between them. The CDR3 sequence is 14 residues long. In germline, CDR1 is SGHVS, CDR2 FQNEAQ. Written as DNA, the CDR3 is TGTGCCAGCAGCTTCGGAGATAGCAATCAGCCCCAGCATTTT. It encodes CASSFGDSNQPQHF.

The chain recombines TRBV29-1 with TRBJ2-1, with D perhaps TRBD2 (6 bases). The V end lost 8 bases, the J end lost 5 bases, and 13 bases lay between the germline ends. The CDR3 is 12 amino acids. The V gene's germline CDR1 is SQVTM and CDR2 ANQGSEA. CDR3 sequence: CSTGRGDNEQFF. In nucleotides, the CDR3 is TGCAGCACTGGGCGGGGAGACAATGAGCAGTTCTTC.

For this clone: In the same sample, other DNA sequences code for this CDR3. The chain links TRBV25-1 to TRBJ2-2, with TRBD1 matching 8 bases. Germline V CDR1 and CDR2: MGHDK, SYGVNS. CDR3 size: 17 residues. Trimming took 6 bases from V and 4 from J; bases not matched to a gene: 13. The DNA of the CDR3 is TGTGCCAGCAGGGATATTACCGGGACAGGCGCCACCGGGGAGCTGTTTTTT. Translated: CASRDITGTGATGELFF.

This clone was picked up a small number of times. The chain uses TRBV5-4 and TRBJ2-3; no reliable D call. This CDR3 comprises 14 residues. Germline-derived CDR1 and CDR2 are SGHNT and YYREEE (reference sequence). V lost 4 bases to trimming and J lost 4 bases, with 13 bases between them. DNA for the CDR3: TGTGCCAGCAGCGCGAAGCAGAGCGCAGATACGCAGTATTTT. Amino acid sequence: CASSAKQSADTQYF.

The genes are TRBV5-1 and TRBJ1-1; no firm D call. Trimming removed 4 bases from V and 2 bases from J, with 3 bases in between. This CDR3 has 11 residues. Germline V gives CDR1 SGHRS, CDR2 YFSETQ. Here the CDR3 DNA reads TGCGCCAGCAGCCTCAACACTGAAGCTTTCTTT. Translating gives CASSLNTEAFF.

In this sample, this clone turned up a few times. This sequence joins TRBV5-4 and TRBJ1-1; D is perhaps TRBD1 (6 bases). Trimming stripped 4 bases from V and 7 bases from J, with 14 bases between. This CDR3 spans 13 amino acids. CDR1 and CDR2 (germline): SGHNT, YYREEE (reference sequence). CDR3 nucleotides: TGTGCCAGCAGCCCCCAAGGGGGGGATGAAGCTTTCTTT. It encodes CASSPQGGDEAFF. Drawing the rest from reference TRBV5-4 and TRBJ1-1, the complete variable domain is ETGVTQSPTHLIKTRGQQVTLRCSSQSGHNTVSWYQQALGQGPQFIFQYYREEENGRGNFPPRFSGLQFPNYSSELNVNALELDDSALYLCASSPQGGDEAFFGQGTRLTVV.

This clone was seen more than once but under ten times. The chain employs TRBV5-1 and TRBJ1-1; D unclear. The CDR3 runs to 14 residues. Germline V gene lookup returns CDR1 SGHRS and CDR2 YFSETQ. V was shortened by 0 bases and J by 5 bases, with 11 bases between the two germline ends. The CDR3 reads CASSLVSPGTEAFF. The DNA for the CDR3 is TGCGCCAGCAGCTTGGTTTCTCCGGGGACTGAAGCTTTCTTT.

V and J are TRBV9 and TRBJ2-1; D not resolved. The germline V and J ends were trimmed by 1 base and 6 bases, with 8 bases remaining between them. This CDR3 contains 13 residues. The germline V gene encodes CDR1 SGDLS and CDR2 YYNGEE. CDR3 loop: CASSVTVSNEQFF. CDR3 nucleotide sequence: TGTGCCAGCAGCGTAACGGTCTCCAATGAGCAGTTCTTC. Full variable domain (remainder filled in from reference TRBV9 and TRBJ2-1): DSGVTQTPKHLITATGQRVTLRCSPRSGDLSVYWYQQSLDQGLQFLIQYYNGEERAKGNILERFSAQQFPDLHSELNLSSLELGDSALYFCASSVTVSNEQFFGPGTRLTVL.

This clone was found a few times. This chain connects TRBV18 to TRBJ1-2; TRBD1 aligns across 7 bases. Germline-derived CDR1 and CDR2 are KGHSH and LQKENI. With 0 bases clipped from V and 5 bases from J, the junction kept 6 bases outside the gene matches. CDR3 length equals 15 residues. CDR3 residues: CASSPPGGVGYGYTF. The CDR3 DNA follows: TGTGCCAGCTCACCACCAGGGGGCGTCGGTTATGGCTACACCTTC. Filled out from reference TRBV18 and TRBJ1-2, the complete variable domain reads NAGVMQNPRHLVRRRGQEARLRCSPMKGHSHVYWYRQLPEEGLKFMVYLQKENIIDESGMPKERFSAEFPKEGPSILRIQQVVRGDSAAYFCASSPPGGVGYGYTFGSGTRLTVV.

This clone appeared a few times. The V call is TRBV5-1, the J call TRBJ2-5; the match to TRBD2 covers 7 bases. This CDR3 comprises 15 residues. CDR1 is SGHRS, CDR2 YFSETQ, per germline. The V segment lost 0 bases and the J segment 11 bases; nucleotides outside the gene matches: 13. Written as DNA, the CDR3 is TGCGCCAGCAGCTTGGCCCTTACCGGACCGCGGGAGCAGTACTTC. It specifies CASSLALTGPREQYF.

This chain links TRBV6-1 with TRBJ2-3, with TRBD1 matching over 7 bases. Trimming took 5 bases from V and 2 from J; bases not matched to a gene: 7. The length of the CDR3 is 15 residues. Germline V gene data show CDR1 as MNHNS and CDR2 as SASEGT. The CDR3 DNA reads TGTGCCAGCAGTTCCCCGGGACAGCCCACAGATACGCAGTATTTT. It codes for CASSSPGQPTDTQYF.

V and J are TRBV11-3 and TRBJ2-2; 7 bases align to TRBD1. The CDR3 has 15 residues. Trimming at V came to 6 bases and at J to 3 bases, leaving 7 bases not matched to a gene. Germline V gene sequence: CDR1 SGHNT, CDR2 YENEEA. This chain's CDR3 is CASSRTGVDTGELFF. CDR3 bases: TGTGCCAGCAGTCGTACAGGGGTTGACACCGGGGAGCTGTTTTTT.

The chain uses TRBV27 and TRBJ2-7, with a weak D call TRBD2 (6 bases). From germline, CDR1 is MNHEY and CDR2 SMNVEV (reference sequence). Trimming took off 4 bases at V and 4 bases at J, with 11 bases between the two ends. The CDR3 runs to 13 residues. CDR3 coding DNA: TGTGCCAGCAGTTCCGGGACTTCTTACGAGCAGTACTTC. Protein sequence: CASSSGTSYEQYF.

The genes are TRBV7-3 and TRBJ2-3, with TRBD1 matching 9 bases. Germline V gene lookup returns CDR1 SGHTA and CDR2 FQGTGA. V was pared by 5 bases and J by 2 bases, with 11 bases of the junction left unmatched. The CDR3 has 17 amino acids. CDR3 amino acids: CASSRTGGPKYTDTQYF. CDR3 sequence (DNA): TGTGCCAGCAGCCGAACAGGGGGCCCGAAGTACACAGATACGCAGTATTTT.

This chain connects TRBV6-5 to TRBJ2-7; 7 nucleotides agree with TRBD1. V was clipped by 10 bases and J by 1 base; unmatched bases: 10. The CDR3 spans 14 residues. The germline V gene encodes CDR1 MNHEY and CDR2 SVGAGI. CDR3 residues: CATSRTGQSYEQYF. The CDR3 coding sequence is TGTGCCACCTCCCGGACAGGCCAATCCTACGAGCAGTACTTC.

CDR3 DNA sequence: TGTGCCAGCAGCACCCCGGGACAGGGCTTCGCCGGGGAGCTGTTTTTT. Encoded protein: CASSTPGQGFAGELFF. The chain links TRBV28 to TRBJ2-2; TRBD1 matches at 9 bases. Germline CDR1 is MDHEN and CDR2 is SYDVKM. Losses at the gene ends were 6 bases for V and 6 bases for J; bases not matched to a gene: 11. The CDR3 is made up of 16 amino acids.

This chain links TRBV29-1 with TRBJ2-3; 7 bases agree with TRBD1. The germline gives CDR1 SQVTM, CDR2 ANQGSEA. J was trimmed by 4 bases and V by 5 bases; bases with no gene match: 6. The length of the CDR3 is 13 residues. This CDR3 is CSVCSDRADTQYF. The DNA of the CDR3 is TGCAGCGTTTGTTCTGACAGGGCAGATACGCAGTATTTT.